This T cell receptor (beta chain) was obtained from a study of metastatic and nonmetastatic thyroid tumors. Study as a whole: Thyroid patients, malignant and benign, had repertoires compared across blood and tumor or nodule tissue. Study-wide findings and caveats: Patients with malignant thyroid tumors reportedly had significantly higher TCR beta diversity than those with benign nodules, in blood and tumor.

This clone has just a few counts. What it binds is not known. TCRdb redid the clone calls on the PCR reads using MiXCR. The sample lists approximately 12,000 clones, over 25% seen once, with about a sixth in the top ten. Thyroid surgery was performed in patients who had received no treatment beforehand. V was clipped by 1 base and J by 1 base, with 13 bases between them. CDR1 MNHNS and CDR2 SASEGT come from the germline V gene. The CDR3 contains 16 residues. The receptor comes from a male donor with papillary thyroid cancer or a benign thyroid nodule (not recorded which). Some clones in this sample may be carry-over from other donors' samples. The gene calls are TRBV6-1 and TRBJ2-5; D gene uncertain. Specimen: tumor tissue. The CDR3 DNA reads TGTGCCAGCAGTGAAGGGGGTGGTGAATTCCAAGAGACCCAGTACTTC. Translated: CASSEGGGEFQETQYF.